This T cell receptor beta chain appears in the sequencing data of a study of shared clonotypes between healthy human individuals. Concerning this clone itself: The target antigen is unknown.

The test was conducted at deep level. Data came from immunoSEQ multiplex PCR; TCRdb stores just in-frame clones and leaves some out. In the table there are about 1 million clones, around 75% of which are singletons. Each donor was a Caucasian adult residing in Nashville, Tennessee. The V gene's germline CDR1 is SNHLY and CDR2 FYNNEI. V shed 5 bases and J shed 0 bases, with 11 bases lying between them. The CDR3 contains 15 residues. General study results and limits: In the sorted subsets, rarefaction showed sequencing was incomplete despite large depth.

The chain combines TRBV2 with TRBJ2-4; D uncertain. Sample: memory CD4+ T cells sorted from blood. The subset here: CD45RA-negative fraction. The sequence came from a man between 18 and 35 years old in good health. The CDR3: CASSSTVLAKNIQYF. For the CDR3, the DNA is TGTGCCAGCAGTTCGACTGTACTAGCCAAAAACATTCAGTACTTC. Supplemented by reference TRBV2 and TRBJ2-4, the full variable domain reads EPEVTQTPSHQVTQMGQEVILRCVPISNHLYFYWYRQILGQKVEFLVSFYNNEISEKSEIFDDQFSVERPDGSNFTLKIRSTKLEDSAMYFCASSSTVLAKNIQYFGAGTRLSVL.